This T cell receptor (beta chain) is from a study of T cells in Graves' hyperthyroidism and ophthalmopathy. This clonotype came up a few times. The investigators amplified TCR beta CDR3 regions from RNA transcripts. Researchers ran a first-round RT-PCR on the TCR CDR3 using the HTBI primer set. TCRdb passed the multiplex PCR reads through MiXCR, listing each CDR3 protein once. The data contain roughly 640,000 distinct CDR3 sequences, roughly 16% of them singletons. V was clipped by 7 bases and J by 5 bases; unmatched bases: 13. This CDR3 contains 15 residues. The V gene's germline CDR1 is LNHDA and CDR2 SQIVND (reference sequence).

The gene calls are TRBV19 and TRBJ2-5; 7 nucleotides line up with TRBD2. This receptor was obtained from a woman between 40 and 55 years old with Graves' ophthalmopathy. The sequenced material came from blood. CDR3 sequence reads: CASMRGRGGGETQYF. CDR3 DNA sequence: TGTGCCAGTATGCGCGGGAGAGGAGGCGGCGAGACCCAGTACTTC.